The rows below give T cell receptor beta chains drawn from one sample of a study of T cells after yellow fever vaccination. TCRdb independently ran MiXCR on the 5' RACE reads; one entry per CDR3 protein. The repertoire holds 60,000 or so distinct CDR3 sequences, with approximately 7% as singletons. The source material was CD8+ T cells sorted from PBMCs, sampled on the day of the first yellow fever vaccination. These receptors all come from a young man who received the YFV17D yellow fever vaccine. CDR3s include the opening cysteine and the closing phenylalanine or tryptophan. The D gene is left open where the match is weak. Where a row states a size, it is once, few, many or the class of an expanded clone; other rows omit it.

v_call	j_call	clone_size	d_call	cdr3_aa	cdr3_nt
TRBV6-1	TRBJ2-7	few	TRBD1	CASSGMFGQVSYEQYF	TGTGCCAGCAGTGGCATGTTCGGACAGGTTTCTTACGAGCAGTACTTC
TRBV5-6	TRBJ2-7	.	.	CASSQQGTSLEQYF	TGTGCCAGCAGCCAACAGGGGACTTCTTTAGAGCAGTACTTC
TRBV20-1	TRBJ2-1	many	TRBD2	CSARRLAGNEQFF	TGCAGTGCTAGACGGCTAGCGGGAAATGAGCAGTTCTTC
TRBV7-8	TRBJ1-5	few	.	CASSFWDTRSNQPQHF	TGTGCCAGCAGCTTTTGGGACACGAGGAGCAATCAGCCCCAGCATTTT
TRBV7-2	TRBJ1-2	few	TRBD1	CASSLALGQPYYGYTF	TGTGCCAGCAGCTTAGCATTGGGACAGCCCTACTATGGCTACACCTTC
TRBV12-3/TRBV12-4	TRBJ2-2	few	TRBD1	CASSSRTGWTGELFF	TGTGCCAGCAGTTCCCGGACAGGGTGGACCGGGGAGCTGTTTTTT
TRBV12-3/TRBV12-4	TRBJ2-5	many	.	CASSSQGSGTQYF	TGTGCCAGCAGTTCCCAGGGATCGGGGACCCAGTACTTC
TRBV6-6	TRBJ1-1	.	.	CASSYSVARTEDTEAFF	TGTGCCAGCAGTTACAGCGTCGCCCGGACGGAGGACACTGAAGCTTTCTTT
TRBV19	TRBJ1-2	few	.	CASSTVSGQGYTF	.
TRBV29-1	TRBJ2-7	many	.	CSAKPPSSYEQYF	TGCAGCGCCAAGCCCCCAAGCTCCTACGAGCAGTACTTC
TRBV12-3/TRBV12-4	TRBJ1-5	.	.	CASTDPAAGYTSGNQPQHF	TGTGCCAGCACCGATCCCGCTGCAGGGTACACATCAGGCAATCAGCCCCAGCATTTT
TRBV5-4	TRBJ2-2	.	.	CASSLAFEGANTGELFF	TGTGCCAGCAGCTTGGCCTTCGAAGGGGCGAACACCGGGGAGCTGTTTTTT